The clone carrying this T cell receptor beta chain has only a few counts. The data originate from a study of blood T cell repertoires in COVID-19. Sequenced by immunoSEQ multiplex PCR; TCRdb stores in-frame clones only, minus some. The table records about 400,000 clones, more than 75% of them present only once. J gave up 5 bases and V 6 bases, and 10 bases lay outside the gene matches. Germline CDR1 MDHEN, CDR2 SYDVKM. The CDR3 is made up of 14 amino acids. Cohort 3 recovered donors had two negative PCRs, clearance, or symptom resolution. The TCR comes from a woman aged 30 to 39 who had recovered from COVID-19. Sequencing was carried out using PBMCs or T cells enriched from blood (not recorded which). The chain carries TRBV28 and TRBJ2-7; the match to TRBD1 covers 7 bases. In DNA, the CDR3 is TGTGCCAGCAGCCCCGGGACAGCGCTCCACGAGCAGTACTTC. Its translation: CASSPGTALHEQYF.